This T cell receptor (beta chain) was retrieved from a study of T cells in Graves' hyperthyroidism and ophthalmopathy. Study observations and caveats: Most expanded thyroid clonotypes above 0.001 recurred in blood.

CDR3 length: 14 residues. J gave up 2 bases and V 1 base, and 4 bases lay outside the gene matches. The germline V gene encodes CDR1 DFQATT and CDR2 SNEGSKA (reference sequence). At least ten counts were recorded for this clonotype. Its target is unknown. Authors of the study amplified TCR beta CDR3 regions from RNA transcripts. When the TCR CDR3 underwent first-round RT-PCR, the HTBI primer set was used. MiXCR, run by TCRdb on the multiplex PCR reads, gives a single entry per CDR3 protein. The sample contains around 280,000 distinct CDR3 sequences, approximately 13% of which appear only once. Sequenced sample: blood. This TCR was sampled from a woman aged 40 to 50 with Graves' hyperthyroidism. V is TRBV20-1 and J is TRBJ2-7; 8 bases fit TRBD2. CDR3 sequence (DNA): TGCAGTGCTAGAGCCACTAGCGGTACCTACGAGCAGTACTTC. Translated, it gives CSARATSGTYEQYF.